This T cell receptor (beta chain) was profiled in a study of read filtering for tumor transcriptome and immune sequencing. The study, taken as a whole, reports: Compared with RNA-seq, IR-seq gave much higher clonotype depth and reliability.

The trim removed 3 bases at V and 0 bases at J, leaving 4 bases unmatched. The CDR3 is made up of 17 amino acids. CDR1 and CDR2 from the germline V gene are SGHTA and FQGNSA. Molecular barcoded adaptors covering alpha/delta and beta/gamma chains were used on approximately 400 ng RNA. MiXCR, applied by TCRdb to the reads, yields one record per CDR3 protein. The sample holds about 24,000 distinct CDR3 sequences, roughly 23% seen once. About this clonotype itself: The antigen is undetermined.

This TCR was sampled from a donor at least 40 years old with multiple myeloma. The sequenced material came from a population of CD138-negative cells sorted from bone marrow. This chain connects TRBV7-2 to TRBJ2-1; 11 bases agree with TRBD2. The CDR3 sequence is CASSLNSGGASYNEQFF. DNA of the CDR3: TGTGCCAGCAGCTTGAATAGCGGGGGGGCCTCCTACAATGAGCAGTTCTTC.